What follows are 16 T cell receptor beta chains derived from one specimen sequenced in a study of identical twins. TCRdb fed the 5' RACE reads into MiXCR, producing one record per CDR3 protein. The sample lists around 1.7 million distinct CDR3 sequences, less than 40% occurring once. The sample comprised cord blood. The origin of the receptors is a newborn girl in good health.

This clonotype has more than one count but fewer than ten. This sequence joins TRBV12-3 or TRBV12-4 and TRBJ1-5; tentative D call: TRBD1 (6 bases). Trimming pared 1 base from V and 0 bases from J, leaving 19 bases between. The CDR3 loop spans 19 amino acids. The CDR3 nucleotides read TGTGCCAGCAGTTTAGAGGGGCAGGGAGGGACAAGTAGCAATCAGCCCCAGCATTTT. Its translation is CASSLEGQGGTSSNQPQHF.

The chain couples TRBV19 to TRBJ2-3; 7 bases agree with TRBD2. CDR3 length equals 13 residues. Germline CDR1 LNHDA, CDR2 SQIVND (reference sequence). Trimming took 3 bases from V and 4 from J; bases not matched to a gene: 1. The CDR3 DNA follows: TGTGCCAGTAGTATGGGGGGGTCAGATACGCAGTATTTT. It yields the protein CASSMGGSDTQYF.

Only a few counts were recorded for this clonotype. This sequence joins TRBV20-1 and TRBJ2-3, with TRBD2 matching 11 bases. Germline CDR1 reads DFQATT; CDR2 reads SNEGSKA (reference sequence). The CDR3 runs to 15 residues. J was trimmed by 0 bases and V by 6 bases; bases with no gene match: 5. CDR3 coding DNA: TGCAGTGCACCGGGACTAGCGGATAGCACAGATACGCAGTATTTT. It specifies CSAPGLADSTDTQYF.

The sample holds a few counts of this clonotype. The chain links TRBV20-1 to TRBJ2-5, with 12 bases lining up with TRBD2. From germline, CDR1 is DFQATT and CDR2 SNEGSKA (reference sequence). The CDR3 spans 15 residues. Trimming removed 6 bases from V and 5 bases from J; junction bases left unmatched: 10. CDR3 in DNA: TGCAGTGCCAAGATGACTAGCGGGAGTAGTGAGACCCAGTACTTC. Its protein is CSAKMTSGSSETQYF.

This clonotype was picked up a small number of times. The chain links TRBV6-5 to TRBJ1-5; D remains ambiguous. CDR1 is MNHEY and CDR2 is SVGAGI in the germline V gene. V lost 6 bases and J 0 bases, leaving 12 bases between the germline ends. The CDR3 has 15 residues. The CDR3 region is CASSRTVRSNQPQHF. The CDR3 DNA is TGTGCCAGCAGCCGGACGGTACGTAGCAATCAGCCCCAGCATTTT.

This clonotype has a handful of counts. The V gene is TRBV4-1, the J gene TRBJ1-2; D might be TRBD1 (5 bases). This CDR3 region has 15 residues. The germline V gene has CDR1 MGHRA and CDR2 YSYEKL. Trimming removed 3 bases at V and 4 bases at J, with 15 bases between. The CDR3 reads CASSQWPGRTYGYTF. The CDR3 DNA reads TGCGCCAGCAGCCAGTGGCCGGGACGGACCTATGGCTACACCTTC.

The rearrangement joins TRBV2 to TRBJ2-7; either TRBD1 or TRBD2 may supply D (5 bases each). Per the germline V gene, CDR1 is SNHLY and CDR2 is FYNNEI. The CDR3 has 14 amino acids. V lost 5 bases to trimming and J lost 7 bases, with 18 bases between them. The CDR3 loop reads CASSFRFGAEEQYF. The CDR3 DNA is TGTGCCAGCAGTTTCCGGTTCGGGGCCGAAGAGCAGTACTTC.

This clonotype was seen a few times. The chain is built from TRBV20-1 and TRBJ2-3; D may match TRBD1 or TRBD2 (6 bases each). The germline gives CDR1 DFQATT, CDR2 SNEGSKA (reference sequence). V lost 3 bases, J lost 6 bases, and 13 bases lay in between. The CDR3 runs to 13 residues. CDR3 in amino acids: CSARQGGGDTQYF. DNA for the CDR3: TGCAGTGCTAGGCAAGGAGGGGGGGATACGCAGTATTTT.

The DNA of the CDR3 is TGTGCCAGCGGAGGTGGCAATCAGCCCCAGCATTTT. Amino acids: CASGGGNQPQHF. This rearrangement joins TRBV28 to TRBJ1-5; D remains unclear. The CDR3 runs 12 residues. Germline-derived CDR1 and CDR2 are MDHEN and SYDVKM. Trimming pared 8 bases from V and 2 bases from J, leaving 7 bases between.

V usage is TRBV20-1 and J usage is TRBJ2-5; D is possibly TRBD1 (6 bases). Between the trimmed V and J ends, which lost 3 bases and 0 bases, there was a span of 14 bases. Germline V gene sequence: CDR1 DFQATT, CDR2 SNEGSKA (reference sequence). The CDR3 length is 15 residues. For the CDR3, the DNA is TGCAGTGCTAGCCCCCCGACAGGATACCAAGAGACCCAGTACTTC. Translation gives CSASPPTGYQETQYF.

This clonotype was seen a few times. The J gene is TRBJ2-6, the V gene TRBV6-5; D is unclear. The CDR3 has 19 residues. The V end was cut by 0 bases, the J end by 0 bases, with 15 bases between. Germline V CDR1 and CDR2: MNHEY, SVGAGI. As DNA, the CDR3 is TGTGCCAGCAGTTACTCCTTGTACCGGTCCAGCTCTGGGGCCAACGTCCTGACTTTC. It translates to CASSYSLYRSSSGANVLTF.

The chain joins TRBV2 to TRBJ2-3; D call uncertain. The germline V gene has CDR1 SNHLY and CDR2 FYNNEI. V dropped 8 bases and J dropped 10 bases, with 13 bases sitting between them. CDR3 size: 11 residues. In nucleotides, the CDR3 is TGTGCCAGCGGGTTACAGTACCCGCAGTATTTT. Its translation is CASGLQYPQYF.

This clonotype was observed a few times. The genes are TRBV5-1 and TRBJ2-3; 13 bases match TRBD2. Germline V gives CDR1 SGHRS, CDR2 YFSETQ. With V trimmed by 4 bases and J by 3 bases, 5 bases remained unmatched. The CDR3 extends over 16 amino acids. The CDR3 bases are TGCGCCAGCAGCGATAGGACTAGCGGGAGAACAGATACGCAGTATTTT. It translates to CASSDRTSGRTDTQYF.

V and J are TRBV11-2 and TRBJ2-7, with D uncertain. V was trimmed by 2 bases and J by 7 bases, leaving 15 bases between them. Germline-derived CDR1 and CDR2 are SGHAT and FQNNGV. The CDR3 is 14 amino acids. The CDR3 nucleotides are TGTGCCAGCAGCTTACTCGGCACAGAGTGGGAGCAGTACTTC. It yields the protein CASSLLGTEWEQYF.

The chain joins TRBV7-2 to TRBJ2-1; D is unresolved. CDR3 length: 15 amino acids. The germline V and J ends were trimmed by 1 base and 2 bases, with 9 bases remaining between them. Looked up from germline, CDR1 is SGHTA and CDR2 is FQGNSA. The CDR3 DNA sequence: TGTGCCAGCAGCTTAGGGTATAGTACCTACAATGAGCAGTTCTTC. Protein sequence: CASSLGYSTYNEQFF.

The chain recombines TRBV6-2 or TRBV6-3 with TRBJ2-4, with 9 bases lining up with TRBD1. The CDR3 contains 15 residues. V lost 5 bases and J lost 13; bases outside the gene matches: 15. The germline V gene has CDR1 MNHEY and CDR2 SVGEGT. The DNA of the CDR3 is TGTGCCAGCAGTCCCCCCACAGGGGGCTCTCCGGAGCAGTACTTC. Translating it yields CASSPPTGGSPEQYF.